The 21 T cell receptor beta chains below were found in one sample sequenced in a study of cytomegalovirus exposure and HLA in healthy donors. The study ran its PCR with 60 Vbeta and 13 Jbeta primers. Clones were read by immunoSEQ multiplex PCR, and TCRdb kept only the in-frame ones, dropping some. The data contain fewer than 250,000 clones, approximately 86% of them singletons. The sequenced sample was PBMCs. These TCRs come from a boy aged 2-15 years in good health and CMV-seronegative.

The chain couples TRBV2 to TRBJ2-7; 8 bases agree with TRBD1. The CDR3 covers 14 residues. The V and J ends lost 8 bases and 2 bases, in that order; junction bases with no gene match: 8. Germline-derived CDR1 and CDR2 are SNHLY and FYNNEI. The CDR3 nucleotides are TGTGCCAGCCTGAAACAGGGGGAAACCTACGAGCAGTACTTC. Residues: CASLKQGETYEQYF.

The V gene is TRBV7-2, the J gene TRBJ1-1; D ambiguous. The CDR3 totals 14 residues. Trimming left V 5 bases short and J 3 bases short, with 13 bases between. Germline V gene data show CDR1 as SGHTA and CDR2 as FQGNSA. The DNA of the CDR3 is TGTGCCAGCAGCGGACTAGGGTGGGACACTGAAGCTTTCTTT. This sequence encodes CASSGLGWDTEAFF.

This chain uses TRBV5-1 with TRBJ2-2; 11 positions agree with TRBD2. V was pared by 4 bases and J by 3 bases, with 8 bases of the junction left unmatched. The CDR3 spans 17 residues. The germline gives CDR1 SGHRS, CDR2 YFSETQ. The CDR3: CASSEFSGRADTGELFF. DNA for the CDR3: TGCGCCAGCAGCGAATTTAGCGGGAGGGCGGACACCGGGGAGCTGTTTTTT.

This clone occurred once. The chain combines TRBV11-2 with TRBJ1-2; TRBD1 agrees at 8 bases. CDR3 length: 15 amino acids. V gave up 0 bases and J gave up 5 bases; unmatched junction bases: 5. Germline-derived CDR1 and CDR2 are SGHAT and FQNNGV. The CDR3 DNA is TGTGCCAGCAGCTTAGATGGGGGACAGGTTTATGGCTACACCTTC. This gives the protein CASSLDGGQVYGYTF. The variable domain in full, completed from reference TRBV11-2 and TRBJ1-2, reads EAGVAQSPRYKIIEKRQSVAFWCNPISGHATLYWYQQILGQGPKLLIQFQNNGVVDDSQLPKDRFSAERLKGVDSTLKIQPAKLEDSAVYLCASSLDGGQVYGYTFGSGTRLTVV.

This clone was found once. DNA for the CDR3: TGTGCCAGCAGCCAAGACAGGACTCTGCTAACCTACGAGCAGTACTTC. Amino acid sequence: CASSQDRTLLTYEQYF. The chain uses TRBV4-2 and TRBJ2-7; D is perhaps TRBD2 (5 bases). V dropped 0 bases and J dropped 2 bases, with 14 bases sitting between them. Germline V gene sequence: CDR1 LGHNA, CDR2 YNFKEQ. The CDR3 is 16 amino acids.

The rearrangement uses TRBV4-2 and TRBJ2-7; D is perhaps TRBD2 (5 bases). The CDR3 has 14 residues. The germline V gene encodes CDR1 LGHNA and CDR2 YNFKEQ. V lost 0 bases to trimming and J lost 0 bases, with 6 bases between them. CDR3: CASSQESGSYEQYF. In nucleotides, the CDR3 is TGTGCCAGCAGCCAAGAAAGCGGCTCCTACGAGCAGTACTTC.

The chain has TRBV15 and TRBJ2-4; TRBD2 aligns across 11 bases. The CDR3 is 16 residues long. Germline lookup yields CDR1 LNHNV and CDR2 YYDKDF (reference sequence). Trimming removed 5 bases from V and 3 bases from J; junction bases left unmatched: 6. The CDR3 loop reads CATSFSGRAGKNIQYF. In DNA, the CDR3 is TGTGCCACCAGCTTTAGCGGGAGGGCTGGCAAAAACATTCAGTACTTC.

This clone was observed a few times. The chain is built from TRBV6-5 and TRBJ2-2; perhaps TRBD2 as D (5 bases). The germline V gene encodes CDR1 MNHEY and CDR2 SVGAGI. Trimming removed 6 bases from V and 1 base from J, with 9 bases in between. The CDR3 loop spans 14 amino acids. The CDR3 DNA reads TGTGCCAGCAGCATCCGGGGGAACACCGGGGAGCTGTTTTTT. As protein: CASSIRGNTGELFF.

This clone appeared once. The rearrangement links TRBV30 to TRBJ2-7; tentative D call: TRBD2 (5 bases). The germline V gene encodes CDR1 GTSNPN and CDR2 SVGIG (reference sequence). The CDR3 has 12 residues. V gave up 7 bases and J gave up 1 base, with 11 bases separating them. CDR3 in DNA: TGTGCCTCAACCCGGGGTTCCTACGAGCAGTACTTC. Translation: CASTRGSYEQYF.

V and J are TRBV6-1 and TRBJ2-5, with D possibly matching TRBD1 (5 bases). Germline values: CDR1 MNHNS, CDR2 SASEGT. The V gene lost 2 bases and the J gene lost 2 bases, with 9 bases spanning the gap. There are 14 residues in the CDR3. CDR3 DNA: TGTGCCAGCAGTGAATGGGGCGGACAAGAGACCCAGTACTTC. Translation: CASSEWGGQETQYF.

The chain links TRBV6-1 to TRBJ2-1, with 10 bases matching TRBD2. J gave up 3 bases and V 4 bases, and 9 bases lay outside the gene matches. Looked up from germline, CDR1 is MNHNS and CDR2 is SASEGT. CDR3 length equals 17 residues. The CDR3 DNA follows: TGTGCCAGCAGTGCCGCAACAGCGGGAGGGTTCTACAATGAGCAGTTCTTC. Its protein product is CASSAATAGGFYNEQFF.

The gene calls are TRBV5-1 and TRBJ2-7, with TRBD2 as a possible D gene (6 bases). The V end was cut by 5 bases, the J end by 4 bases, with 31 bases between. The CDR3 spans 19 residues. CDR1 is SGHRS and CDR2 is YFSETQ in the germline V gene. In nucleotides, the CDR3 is TGCGCCAGCAGTTTTTCTACGGGACTTCGTAAAGCTGGGGGGTACGAGCAGTACTTC. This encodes CASSFSTGLRKAGGYEQYF.

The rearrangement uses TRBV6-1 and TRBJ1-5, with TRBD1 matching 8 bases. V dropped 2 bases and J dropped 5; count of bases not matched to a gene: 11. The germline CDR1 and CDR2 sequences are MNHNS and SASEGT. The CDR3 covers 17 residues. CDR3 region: CASSELDAGTGDQPQHF. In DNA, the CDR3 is TGTGCCAGCAGTGAATTAGACGCCGGGACAGGAGATCAGCCCCAGCATTTT.

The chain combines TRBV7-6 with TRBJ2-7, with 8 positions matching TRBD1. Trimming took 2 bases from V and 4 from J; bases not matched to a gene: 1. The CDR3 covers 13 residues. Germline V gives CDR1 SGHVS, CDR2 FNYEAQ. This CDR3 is CASSLHRGYEQYF. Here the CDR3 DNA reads TGTGCCAGCAGCTTACACAGGGGGTACGAGCAGTACTTC.

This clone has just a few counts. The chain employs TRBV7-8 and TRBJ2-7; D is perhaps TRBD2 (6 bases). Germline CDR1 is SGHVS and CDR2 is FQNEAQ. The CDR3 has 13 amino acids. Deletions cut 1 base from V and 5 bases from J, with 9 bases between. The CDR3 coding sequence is TGTGCCAGCAGCTTAGAACTAGCCCACGAGCAGTACTTC. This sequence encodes CASSLELAHEQYF.

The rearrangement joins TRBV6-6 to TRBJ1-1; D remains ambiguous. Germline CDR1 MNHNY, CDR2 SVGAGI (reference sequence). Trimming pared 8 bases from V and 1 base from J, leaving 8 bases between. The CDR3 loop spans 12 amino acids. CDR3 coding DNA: TGTGCCAGCGCGGAGAAGAACACTGAAGCTTTCTTT. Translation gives CASAEKNTEAFF.

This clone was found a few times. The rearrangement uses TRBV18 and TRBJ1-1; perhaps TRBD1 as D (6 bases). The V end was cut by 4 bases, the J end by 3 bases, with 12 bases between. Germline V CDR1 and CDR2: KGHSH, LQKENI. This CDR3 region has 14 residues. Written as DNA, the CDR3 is TGTGCCAGCTCACGACTCCCAGGGGACACTGAAGCTTTCTTT. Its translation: CASSRLPGDTEAFF.

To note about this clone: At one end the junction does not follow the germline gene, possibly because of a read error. DNA for the CDR3: TGTGCCAGCAGCCCGGGACAGCATGGAAACGCCATATATTTT. Translation: CASSPGQHGNAIYF. The chain joins TRBV9 to TRBJ1-3, with 7 bases that match TRBD1. CDR1 SGDLS and CDR2 YYNGEE come from the germline V gene. CDR3 size: 14 residues.

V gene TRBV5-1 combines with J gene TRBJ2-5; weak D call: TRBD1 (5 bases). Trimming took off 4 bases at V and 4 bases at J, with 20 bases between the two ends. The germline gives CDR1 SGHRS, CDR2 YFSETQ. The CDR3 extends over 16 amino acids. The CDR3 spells CASSVLASRVGETQYF. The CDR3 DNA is TGCGCCAGCAGCGTGTTGGCGTCCAGGGTGGGAGAGACCCAGTACTTC. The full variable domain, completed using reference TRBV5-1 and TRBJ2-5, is KAGVTQTPRYLIKTRGQQVTLSCSPISGHRSVSWYQQTPGQGLQFLFEYFSETQRNKGNFPGRFSGRQFSNSRSEMNVSTLELGDSALYLCASSVLASRVGETQYFGPGTRLLVL.

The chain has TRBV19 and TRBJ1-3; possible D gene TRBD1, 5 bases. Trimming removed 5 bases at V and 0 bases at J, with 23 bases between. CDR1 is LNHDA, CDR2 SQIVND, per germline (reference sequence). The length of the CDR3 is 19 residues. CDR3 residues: CASSVYAALGGDSGNTIYF. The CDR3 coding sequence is TGTGCCAGTAGTGTTTACGCCGCCCTGGGGGGAGACTCTGGAAACACCATATATTTT.

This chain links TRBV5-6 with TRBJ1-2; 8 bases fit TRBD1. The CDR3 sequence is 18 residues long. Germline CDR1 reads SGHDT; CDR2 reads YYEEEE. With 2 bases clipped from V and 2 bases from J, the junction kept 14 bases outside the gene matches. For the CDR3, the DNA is TGTGCCAGCAGCTTCGACAGGGGTGGCCTTACGATGAACTATGGCTACACCTTC. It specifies CASSFDRGGLTMNYGYTF.